This TCR beta chain stems from a study of blood T cells in healthy people across ages. Sample-barcoded 5' priming and a J-beta primer mix drove a second PCR of 7 to 11 cycles. In TCRdb, the 5' RACE reads were re-called with MiXCR into one record per CDR3 protein. The table includes approximately 1,000,000 distinct CDR3 sequences, under 45% detected once. This CDR3 is 17 amino acids long. From germline, CDR1 is MGHRA and CDR2 YSYEKL. Trimming took 4 bases from V and 5 from J; bases not matched to a gene: 5. The chain combines TRBV4-1 with TRBJ2-2; 15 nucleotides match TRBD2. Sequenced sample: blood. The clonotype was recovered from a woman in her sixties in good health. The CDR3 loop reads CASSLGLAGGPTGELFF. CDR3 bases: TGCGCCAGCAGCCTCGGACTAGCGGGAGGGCCGACCGGGGAGCTGTTTTTT.